These T cell receptor beta chains were read from a single sample in a study of human T cells and chemical hapten exposure. TCRdb recomputed calls from the RACE reads with MiXCR, one row per CDR3 protein. The table shows about 380,000 distinct CDR3 sequences, with 4% to 5.5% occurring only once. The sample in question was whole blood, obtained in connection with sensitization to the hapten diphenylcyclopropenone (DPC). The receptors originated from a woman between 45 and 60 years old with alopecia areata. Some clones in this sample may be carry-over from other donors' samples. CDR3s include the opening cysteine and the closing phenylalanine or tryptophan. Fields, in order: CDR3 DNA, CDR3 protein, D gene, V gene, J gene, clone size. D genes are given only for firm matches. Clone size is shown for a subset of rows, as once, few, many or a class of expanded clone.

CDR3 DNA: TGTGCCAGCAGTGAGCATAACACCGGGGAGCTGTTTTTT
CDR3 protein: CASSEHNTGELFF
D gene: NA
V gene: TRBV2
J gene: TRBJ2-2
clone size: few

CDR3 DNA: TGTGCCAGCAGGTCCTTGAATACGCAGTATTTT
CDR3 protein: CASRSLNTQYF
D gene: NA
V gene: TRBV7-2
J gene: TRBJ2-3
clone size: many

CDR3 DNA: TGTGCCAGCAGTGAAGCCGTCAGACAAGAGACCCAGTACTTC
CDR3 protein: CASSEAVRQETQYF
D gene: NA
V gene: TRBV2
J gene: TRBJ2-5
clone size: NA

CDR3 DNA: TGTGCCAGCAGTTTTAACCTCCGGGACATTGGGTCCTACGAGCAGTACTTC
CDR3 protein: CASSFNLRDIGSYEQYF
D gene: NA
V gene: TRBV28
J gene: TRBJ2-7
clone size: many

CDR3 DNA: TGTGCCACCAGTGATGACCGACTAGCGGGGGGCGCAGATACGCAGTATTTT
CDR3 protein: CATSDDRLAGGADTQYF
D gene: TRBD2
V gene: TRBV24-1
J gene: TRBJ2-3
clone size: many

CDR3 DNA: TGTGCCAGCAGCCCTTTAGAAGGCACTGAAGCTTTCTTT
CDR3 protein: CASSPLEGTEAFF
D gene: NA
V gene: TRBV9
J gene: TRBJ1-1
clone size: few

CDR3 DNA: TGTGCCAGCAGTGAGACAGCTCGCACAGATACGCAGTATTTT
CDR3 protein: CASSETARTDTQYF
D gene: NA
V gene: TRBV28
J gene: TRBJ2-3
clone size: many

CDR3 DNA: TGTGCCAGCAGGGGTGGACTAGCTATGGATACGCAGTATTTT
CDR3 protein: CASRGGLAMDTQYF
D gene: TRBD2
V gene: TRBV6-2/TRBV6-3
J gene: TRBJ2-3
clone size: NA

CDR3 DNA: TGTGCCAGCAGTGATAAGGAGACAGGTACCTCGGAGACCCAGTACTTC
CDR3 protein: CASSDKETGTSETQYF
D gene: NA
V gene: TRBV2
J gene: TRBJ2-5
clone size: NA

CDR3 DNA: TGCGCCAGCAGCCCCGGGGCGCCGGGCGAGCAGTACTTC
CDR3 protein: CASSPGAPGEQYF
D gene: NA
V gene: TRBV4-3
J gene: TRBJ2-7
clone size: many

CDR3 DNA: TGTGCCAGCAGCCCAGATGGAGATACGCAGTATTTT
CDR3 protein: CASSPDGDTQYF
D gene: NA
V gene: TRBV12-3/TRBV12-4
J gene: TRBJ2-3
clone size: many

CDR3 DNA: TGCAGTGGGGGATCGAGAGGTGAAAAACTGTTTTTT
CDR3 protein: CSGGSRGEKLFF
D gene: NA
V gene: TRBV20-1
J gene: TRBJ1-4
clone size: many

CDR3 DNA: TGTGCCAGCAATCCGGGACTCCCCACCAATGAGCAGTTCTTC
CDR3 protein: CASNPGLPTNEQFF
D gene: NA
V gene: TRBV28
J gene: TRBJ2-1
clone size: many

CDR3 DNA: TGCGCCAGCAGCCAATGGACAGGGGAGGGTCAGCCCCAGCATTTT
CDR3 protein: CASSQWTGEGQPQHF
D gene: TRBD1
V gene: TRBV4-1
J gene: TRBJ1-5
clone size: many

CDR3 DNA: TGCAGCCATAACCAACGCTCCTACAATGAGCAGTTCTTC
CDR3 protein: CSHNQRSYNEQFF
D gene: NA
V gene: TRBV29-1
J gene: TRBJ2-1
clone size: NA

CDR3 DNA: TGCAGCGTTGACGCCGGGGAGGGGATGAACACTGAAGCTTTCTTT
CDR3 protein: CSVDAGEGMNTEAFF
D gene: NA
V gene: TRBV29-1
J gene: TRBJ1-1
clone size: many

CDR3 DNA: TGCGCCAGCAGCCAAGAAACGGACACTGAAGCTTTCTTT
CDR3 protein: CASSQETDTEAFF
D gene: NA
V gene: TRBV4-1
J gene: TRBJ1-1
clone size: NA

CDR3 DNA: TGTGCCATCATGACTAGCGGGAGTTCAGATACGCAGTATTTT
CDR3 protein: CAIMTSGSSDTQYF
D gene: TRBD2
V gene: TRBV2
J gene: TRBJ2-3
clone size: many

CDR3 DNA: TGTGCCAGCAGCTGGGGGACAGGTCAGAATCAGCCCCAGCATTTT
CDR3 protein: CASSWGTGQNQPQHF
D gene: TRBD1
V gene: TRBV13
J gene: TRBJ1-5
clone size: many

CDR3 DNA: TGCGCCAGCAGTGAGACGGGGGGGCCCCGGGGAGATACGCAGTATTTT
CDR3 protein: CASSETGGPRGDTQYF
D gene: TRBD2
V gene: TRBV10-2
J gene: TRBJ2-3
clone size: many

CDR3 DNA: TGTGCCAGCAGACAACGCGACTGGACCGGGGAGCTGTTTTTT
CDR3 protein: CASRQRDWTGELFF
D gene: NA
V gene: TRBV2
J gene: TRBJ2-2
clone size: many

CDR3 DNA: TGTGCCAGCAGGCTAGACGTAAACACTGAAGCTTTCTTT
CDR3 protein: CASRLDVNTEAFF
D gene: NA
V gene: TRBV6-6
J gene: TRBJ1-1
clone size: NA

CDR3 DNA: TGCAGTGCTTCTGAGCGAGAAGCATGGATCACCGGGGAGCTGTTTTTT
CDR3 protein: CSASEREAWITGELFF
D gene: NA
V gene: TRBV20-1
J gene: TRBJ2-2
clone size: few

CDR3 DNA: TGTGCCAGCAGCCGGGGGGAGAGTACCTACGAGCAGTACTTC
CDR3 protein: CASSRGESTYEQYF
D gene: NA
V gene: TRBV14
J gene: TRBJ2-7
clone size: many

CDR3 DNA: TGTGCCAGCAGTTCAAGACAGGGGGCTGTAACTAATGAAAAACTGTTTTTT
CDR3 protein: CASSSRQGAVTNEKLFF
D gene: TRBD1
V gene: TRBV6-6
J gene: TRBJ1-4
clone size: many

CDR3 DNA: TGTGCCAGCAGCTCCCGGGCAGACAACTATGGCTACACCTTC
CDR3 protein: CASSSRADNYGYTF
D gene: NA
V gene: TRBV7-8
J gene: TRBJ1-2
clone size: many

CDR3 DNA: TGTGCCAGCAGAGGGACAGGGACTAACTATGGCTACACCTTC
CDR3 protein: CASRGTGTNYGYTF
D gene: TRBD1
V gene: TRBV2
J gene: TRBJ1-2
clone size: many

CDR3 DNA: TGTGCCAGCAGCCGGGACAGGGGTGGTACTGAAGCTTTCTTT
CDR3 protein: CASSRDRGGTEAFF
D gene: TRBD1
V gene: TRBV27
J gene: TRBJ1-1
clone size: many

CDR3 DNA: TGCGCCAGCAGCCCGCGACAGGGTAAGAATTCACCCCTCCACTTT
CDR3 protein: CASSPRQGKNSPLHF
D gene: TRBD1
V gene: TRBV5-1
J gene: TRBJ1-6
clone size: NA

CDR3 DNA: TGCGCCAGCAGTCCAAGCGTTTCGAGTAGCGAGCAGTACTTC
CDR3 protein: CASSPSVSSSEQYF
D gene: NA
V gene: TRBV4-1
J gene: TRBJ2-7
clone size: few

CDR3 DNA: TGCGCCAGCAGCCCGCCCGGGACAGACTACGAGCAGTACTTC
CDR3 protein: CASSPPGTDYEQYF
D gene: TRBD1
V gene: TRBV4-1
J gene: TRBJ2-7
clone size: many

CDR3 DNA: TGTGCCACTTTGAAACGCAGGGGGCTGTGGGGTGAAGCTTTCTTT
CDR3 protein: CATLKRRGLWGEAFF
D gene: TRBD1
V gene: TRBV27
J gene: TRBJ1-1
clone size: NA

CDR3 DNA: TGTGCCAGCAGCTTAGGGCTAACAGGGTCGGATACGCAGTATTTT
CDR3 protein: CASSLGLTGSDTQYF
D gene: NA
V gene: TRBV7-7
J gene: TRBJ2-3
clone size: few

CDR3 DNA: TGTGCCAGCAGCTTAGCGTGGGGGGCTTACGAGCAGTACTTC
CDR3 protein: CASSLAWGAYEQYF
D gene: NA
V gene: TRBV11-2
J gene: TRBJ2-7
clone size: few

CDR3 DNA: TGTGCCAGCAGCCCGGGGGTGACTCGCACAGATACGCAGTATTTT
CDR3 protein: CASSPGVTRTDTQYF
D gene: NA
V gene: TRBV7-2
J gene: TRBJ2-3
clone size: NA

CDR3 DNA: TGTGCCAGCGCGAGGGGGGACTCCTACAATGAGCAGTTCTTC
CDR3 protein: CASARGDSYNEQFF
D gene: NA
V gene: TRBV7-2
J gene: TRBJ2-1
clone size: NA

CDR3 DNA: TGTGCCAGCACCCCTACGGGGGGGCGATACACTGAAGCTTTCTTT
CDR3 protein: CASTPTGGRYTEAFF
D gene: NA
V gene: TRBV6-2/TRBV6-3
J gene: TRBJ1-1
clone size: many